By frequency in the sample, the clone carrying this T cell receptor beta chain is medium-sized (0.01 to 0.1%). The antigen remains unidentified. The sample originates from a study of immune heterogeneity within non-small cell lung tumors. Study details: It was found that the tumors were 4 squamous cell carcinomas, over nine non-squamous carcinomas and 1 not otherwise specified. Whole-study results and caveats: Within a patient, dominant CDR3 beta clonotypes were shared across sites, though different locations had unique frequent clones.

CDR3 of TCR beta was amplified by multiplex PCR that used 32 V and 13 J primers. Using its own MiXCR run on the multiplex PCR reads, TCRdb lists one record per CDR3 protein. The profile covers approximately 4,400 distinct CDR3 sequences, with 20% to 25% appearing a single time and about 8.3% taken by the ten largest. As template, the study used bulk tumor genomic DNA at roughly 550 ng per sample. In surgery, several biopsies were collected from each primary tumor at widely spaced sites. Curative surgery was undertaken by patients, who had untreated, newly diagnosed non-small cell lung cancer. The specimen was lung tumor tissue. The sequence was collected from an older man with non-small cell lung cancer.

CDR3 in amino acids: CASSPPHRVRGEQYF. The CDR3 DNA sequence: TGTGCCAGCTCACCACCCCACAGGGTTCGTGGCGAGCAGTACTTC. V and J are TRBV18 and TRBJ2-7; a weak D match, TRBD1 (6 bases). This CDR3 comprises 15 residues. From germline, CDR1 is KGHSH and CDR2 LQKENI. Trimming stripped 0 bases from V and 6 bases from J, with 15 bases between.